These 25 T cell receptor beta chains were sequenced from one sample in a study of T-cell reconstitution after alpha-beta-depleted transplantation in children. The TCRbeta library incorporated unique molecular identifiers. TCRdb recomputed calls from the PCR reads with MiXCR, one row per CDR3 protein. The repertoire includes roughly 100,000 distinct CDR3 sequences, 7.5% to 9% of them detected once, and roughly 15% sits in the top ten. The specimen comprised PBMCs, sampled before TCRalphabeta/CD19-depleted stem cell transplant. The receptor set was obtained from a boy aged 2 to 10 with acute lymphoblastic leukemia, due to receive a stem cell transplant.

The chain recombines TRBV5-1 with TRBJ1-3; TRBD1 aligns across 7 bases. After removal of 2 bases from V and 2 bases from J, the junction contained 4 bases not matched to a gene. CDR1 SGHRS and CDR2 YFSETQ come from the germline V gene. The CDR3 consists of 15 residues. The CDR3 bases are TGCGCCAGCAGCTTTTCGACAGGGACTGGAAACACCATATATTTT. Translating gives CASSFSTGTGNTIYF.

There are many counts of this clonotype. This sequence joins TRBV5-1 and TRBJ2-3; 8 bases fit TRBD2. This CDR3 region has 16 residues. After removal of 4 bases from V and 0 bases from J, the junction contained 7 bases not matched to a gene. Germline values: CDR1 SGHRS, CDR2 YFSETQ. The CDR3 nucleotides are TGCGCCAGCAGCCGGGGGGGGGAACCTAGCACAGATACGCAGTATTTT. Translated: CASSRGGEPSTDTQYF.

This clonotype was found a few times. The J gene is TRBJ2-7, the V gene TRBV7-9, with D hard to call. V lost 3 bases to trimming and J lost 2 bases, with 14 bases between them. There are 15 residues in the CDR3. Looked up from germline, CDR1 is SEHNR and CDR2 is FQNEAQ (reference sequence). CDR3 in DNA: TGTGCCAGCAGCTTCGGTCGCTCCGGAGCCTACGAGCAGTACTTC. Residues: CASSFGRSGAYEQYF.

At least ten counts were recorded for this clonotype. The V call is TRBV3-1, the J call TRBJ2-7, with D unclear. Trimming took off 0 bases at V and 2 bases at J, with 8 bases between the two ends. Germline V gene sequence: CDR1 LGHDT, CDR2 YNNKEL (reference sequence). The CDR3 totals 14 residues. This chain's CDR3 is CASSQDRTPYEQYF. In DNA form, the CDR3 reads TGTGCCAGCAGCCAAGATAGAACACCCTACGAGCAGTACTTC.

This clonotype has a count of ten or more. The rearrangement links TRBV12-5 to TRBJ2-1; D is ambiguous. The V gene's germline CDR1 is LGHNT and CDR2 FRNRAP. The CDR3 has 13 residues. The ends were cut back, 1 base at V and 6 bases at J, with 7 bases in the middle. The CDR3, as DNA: TGTGCTAGTGGTTTGGGACAAGGCAATGAGCAGTTCTTC. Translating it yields CASGLGQGNEQFF.

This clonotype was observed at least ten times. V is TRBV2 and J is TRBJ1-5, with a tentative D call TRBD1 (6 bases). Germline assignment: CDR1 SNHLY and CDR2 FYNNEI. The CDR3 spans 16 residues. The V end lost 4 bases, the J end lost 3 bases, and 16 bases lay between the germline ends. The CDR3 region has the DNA TGTGCCAGCAGTGCCCAAGTGGGGGGCCTCAATCAGCCCCAGCATTTT. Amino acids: CASSAQVGGLNQPQHF.

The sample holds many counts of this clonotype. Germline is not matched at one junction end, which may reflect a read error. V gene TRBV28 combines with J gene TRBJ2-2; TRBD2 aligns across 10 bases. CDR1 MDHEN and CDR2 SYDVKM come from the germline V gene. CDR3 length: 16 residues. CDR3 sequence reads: CASSSSGGVNIGELFF. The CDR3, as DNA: TGTGCCAGCAGTTCAAGCGGGGGGGTTAACATCGGGGAGCTGTTTTTT.

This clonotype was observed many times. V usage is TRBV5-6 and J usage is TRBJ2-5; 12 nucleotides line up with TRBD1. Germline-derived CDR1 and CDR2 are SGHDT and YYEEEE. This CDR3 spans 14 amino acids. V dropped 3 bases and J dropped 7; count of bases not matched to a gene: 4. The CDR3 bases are TGTGCCAGCAGCTACGGGACAGGGGGCGCGACCCAGTACTTC. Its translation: CASSYGTGGATQYF. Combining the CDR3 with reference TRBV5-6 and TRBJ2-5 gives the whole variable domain DAGVTQSPTHLIKTRGQQVTLRCSPKSGHDTVSWYQQALGQGPQFIFQYYEEEERQRGNFPDRFSGHQFPNYSSELNVNALLLGDSALYLCASSYGTGGATQYFGPGTRLLVL.

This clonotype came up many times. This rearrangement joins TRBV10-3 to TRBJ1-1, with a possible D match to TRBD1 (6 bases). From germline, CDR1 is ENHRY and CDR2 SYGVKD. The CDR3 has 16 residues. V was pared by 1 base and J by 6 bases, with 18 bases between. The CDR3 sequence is CAISELAGTSIAEAFF. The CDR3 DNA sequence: TGTGCCATCAGTGAGTTAGCCGGGACAAGTATCGCTGAAGCTTTCTTT.

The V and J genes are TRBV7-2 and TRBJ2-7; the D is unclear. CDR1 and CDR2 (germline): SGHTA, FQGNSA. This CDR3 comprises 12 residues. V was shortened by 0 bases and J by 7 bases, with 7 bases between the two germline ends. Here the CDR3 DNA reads TGTGCCAGCAGCTTAGCAAGCCTTGAGCAGTACTTC. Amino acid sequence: CASSLASLEQYF.

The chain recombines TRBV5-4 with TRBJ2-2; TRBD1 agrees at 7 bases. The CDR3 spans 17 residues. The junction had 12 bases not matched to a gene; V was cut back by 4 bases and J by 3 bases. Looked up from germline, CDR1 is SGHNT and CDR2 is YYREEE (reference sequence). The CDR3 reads CASSPTDRVRDTGELFF. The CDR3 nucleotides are TGTGCCAGCAGCCCAACCGACAGGGTGAGGGACACCGGGGAGCTGTTTTTT. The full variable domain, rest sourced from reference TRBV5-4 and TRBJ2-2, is ETGVTQSPTHLIKTRGQQVTLRCSSQSGHNTVSWYQQALGQGPQFIFQYYREEENGRGNFPPRFSGLQFPNYSSELNVNALELDDSALYLCASSPTDRVRDTGELFFGEGSRLTVL.

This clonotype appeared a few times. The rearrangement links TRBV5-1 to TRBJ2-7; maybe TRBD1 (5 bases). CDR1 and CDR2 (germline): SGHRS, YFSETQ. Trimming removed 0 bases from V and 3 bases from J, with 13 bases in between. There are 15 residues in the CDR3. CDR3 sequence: CASSLGVSGIYEQYF. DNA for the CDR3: TGCGCCAGCAGCTTGGGGGTATCAGGGATCTACGAGCAGTACTTC.

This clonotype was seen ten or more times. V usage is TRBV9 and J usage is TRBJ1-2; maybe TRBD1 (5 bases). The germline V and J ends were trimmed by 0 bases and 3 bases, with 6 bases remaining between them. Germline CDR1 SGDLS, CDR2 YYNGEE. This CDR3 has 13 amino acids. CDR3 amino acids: CASSVGGDYGYTF. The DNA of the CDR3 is TGTGCCAGCAGCGTAGGAGGGGACTATGGCTACACCTTC.

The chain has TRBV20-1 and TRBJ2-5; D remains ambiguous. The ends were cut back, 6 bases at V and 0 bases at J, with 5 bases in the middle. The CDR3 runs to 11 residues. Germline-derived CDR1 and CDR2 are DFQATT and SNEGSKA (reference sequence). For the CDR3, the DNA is TGCAGTGCGGTCCACCAAGAGACCCAGTACTTC. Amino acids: CSAVHQETQYF.

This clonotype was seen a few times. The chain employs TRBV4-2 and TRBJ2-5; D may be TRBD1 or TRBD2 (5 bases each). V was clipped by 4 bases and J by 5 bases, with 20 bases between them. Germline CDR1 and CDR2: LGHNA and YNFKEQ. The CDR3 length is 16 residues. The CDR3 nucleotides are TGTGCCAGCAGCCCCCATCTCAGGGACGACCCCGAGACCCAGTACTTC. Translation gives CASSPHLRDDPETQYF.

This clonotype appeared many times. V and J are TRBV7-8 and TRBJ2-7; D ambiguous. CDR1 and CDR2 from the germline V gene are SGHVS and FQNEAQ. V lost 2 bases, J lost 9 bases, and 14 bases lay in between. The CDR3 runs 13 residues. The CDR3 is CASSLTMVDGQYF. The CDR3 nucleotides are TGTGCCAGCAGCTTAACTATGGTGGACGGGCAGTACTTC.

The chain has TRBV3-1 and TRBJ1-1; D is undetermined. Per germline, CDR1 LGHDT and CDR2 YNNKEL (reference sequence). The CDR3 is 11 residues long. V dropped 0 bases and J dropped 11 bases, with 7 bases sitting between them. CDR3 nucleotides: TGTGCCAGCAGCCAAGATCGCTCGGCTTTCTTT. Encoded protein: CASSQDRSAFF.

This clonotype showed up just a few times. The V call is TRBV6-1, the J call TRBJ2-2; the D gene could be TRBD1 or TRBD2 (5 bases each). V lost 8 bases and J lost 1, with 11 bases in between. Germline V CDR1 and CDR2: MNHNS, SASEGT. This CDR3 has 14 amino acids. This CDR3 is CASLGPRNTGELFF. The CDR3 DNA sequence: TGTGCCAGCTTGGGACCTCGGAACACCGGGGAGCTGTTTTTT.

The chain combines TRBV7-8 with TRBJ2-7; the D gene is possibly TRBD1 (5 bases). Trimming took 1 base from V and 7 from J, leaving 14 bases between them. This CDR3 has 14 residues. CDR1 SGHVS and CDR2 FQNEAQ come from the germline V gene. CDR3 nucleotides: TGTGCCAGCAGCTTAGGCCAGGGTACTTGGGAGCAGTACTTC. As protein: CASSLGQGTWEQYF.

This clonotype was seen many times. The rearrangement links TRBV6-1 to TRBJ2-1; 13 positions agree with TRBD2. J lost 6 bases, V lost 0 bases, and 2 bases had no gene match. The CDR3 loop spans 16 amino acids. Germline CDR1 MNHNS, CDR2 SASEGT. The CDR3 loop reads CASSEATSGGANEQFF. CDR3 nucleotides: TGTGCCAGCAGTGAAGCTACTAGCGGGGGGGCCAATGAGCAGTTCTTC.

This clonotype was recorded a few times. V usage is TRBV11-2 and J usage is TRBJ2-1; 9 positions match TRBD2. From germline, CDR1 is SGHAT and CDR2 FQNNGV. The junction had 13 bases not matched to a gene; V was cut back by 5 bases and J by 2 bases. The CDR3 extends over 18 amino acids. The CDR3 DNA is TGTGCCAGCAGCCAAGCAGGGTTAGCGGGGGTTGCCTACAATGAGCAGTTCTTC. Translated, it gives CASSQAGLAGVAYNEQFF.

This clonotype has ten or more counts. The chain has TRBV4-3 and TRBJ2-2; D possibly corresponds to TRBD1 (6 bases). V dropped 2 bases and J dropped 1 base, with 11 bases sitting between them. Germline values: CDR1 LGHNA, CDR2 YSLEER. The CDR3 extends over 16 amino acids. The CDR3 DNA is TGCGCCAGCAGCCAAACCGGGACACTGAACACCGGGGAGCTGTTTTTT. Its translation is CASSQTGTLNTGELFF.

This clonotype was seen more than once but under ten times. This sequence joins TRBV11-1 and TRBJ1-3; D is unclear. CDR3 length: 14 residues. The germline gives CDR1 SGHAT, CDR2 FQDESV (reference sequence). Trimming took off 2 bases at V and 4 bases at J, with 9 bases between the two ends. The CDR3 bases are TGTGCCAGCAGCTTAATGGCTTCCGGAAACACCATATATTTT. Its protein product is CASSLMASGNTIYF.

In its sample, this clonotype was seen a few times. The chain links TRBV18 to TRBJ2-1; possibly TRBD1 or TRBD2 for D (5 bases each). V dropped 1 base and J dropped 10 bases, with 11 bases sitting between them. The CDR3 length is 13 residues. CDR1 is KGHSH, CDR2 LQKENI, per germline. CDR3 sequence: CASSPQGRGEQFF. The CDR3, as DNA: TGTGCCAGCTCACCACAGGGGCGCGGGGAGCAGTTCTTC.

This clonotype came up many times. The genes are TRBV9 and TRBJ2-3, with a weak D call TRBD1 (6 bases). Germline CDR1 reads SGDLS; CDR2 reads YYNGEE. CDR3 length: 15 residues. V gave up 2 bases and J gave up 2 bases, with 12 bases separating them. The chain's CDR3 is CASSVRGTYTDTQYF. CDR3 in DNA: TGTGCCAGCAGCGTGAGGGGGACCTACACAGATACGCAGTATTTT.